Listed below are T cell receptor beta chains from one sample, sequenced in a study of shared clonotypes between healthy human individuals. This table comes from immunoSEQ multiplex PCR, and its TCRdb copy is limited to in-frame clones, with some not included. The sample shows about 770,000 clones, about two thirds of them seen only once. The sequenced material came from memory CD4+ T cells sorted from blood. The source of these receptors is a woman aged 25 to 39 in good health. The CDR3 runs from the conserved cysteine through the conserved F or W. The D gene is left open where the match is weak. Some rows mark clone size as missing; the rest say once, few, many or name a class of expanded clone.

cdr3_aa cdr3_nt d_call clone_size j_call v_call
CASSGQLAGITDTQYF TGTGCCAGCAGTGGTCAACTAGCGGGGATCACAGATACGCAGTATTTT TRBD2 few TRBJ2-3 TRBV2
CASSPGLGNEQFF TGCGCCAGCAGCCCGGGACTAGGCAATGAGCAGTTCTTC TRBD2 - TRBJ2-1 TRBV5-1
CASSRQDSNQPQHF TGTGCCAGTAGTAGACAGGACTCTAATCAGCCCCAGCATTTT - few TRBJ1-5 TRBV19
CASSFRQYRGQGGSYNEQFF TGTGCCAGCAGTTTTCGTCAATATAGGGGACAGGGAGGGTCCTACAATGAGCAGTTCTTC TRBD1 - TRBJ2-1 TRBV28
CASSLITGAYEQYF TGTGCCAGCAGCCTTATAACAGGGGCCTACGAGCAGTACTTC TRBD1 - TRBJ2-7 TRBV14
CASSYKQGRSQHF TGTGCCAGCAGTTATAAACAGGGTAGGTCTCAGCATTTT - once TRBJ1-5 TRBV27
CASSPLREASREQYF TGTGCCAGCAGCCCCCTTCGCGAGGCGTCCCGGGAGCAGTACTTC - once TRBJ2-7 TRBV6-1
CASIDRGRTMSTDTQYF TGTGCCAGCATCGACAGGGGTCGGACCATGAGCACAGATACGCAGTATTTT TRBD1 - TRBJ2-3 TRBV27
CASSWGQGGGTNEKLFF TGTGCCAGCAGCTGGGGACAGGGTGGAGGGACAAATGAAAAACTGTTTTTT TRBD1 - TRBJ1-4 TRBV5-4
CASSPTGTGYNEQFF TGTGCCAGCAGCCCAACAGGGACAGGTTACAATGAGCAGTTCTTC TRBD1 - TRBJ2-1 TRBV11-2
CASIEGADSNQPQHF TGTGCCAGCATAGAGGGGGCCGATAGCAATCAGCCCCAGCATTTT TRBD1 few TRBJ1-5 TRBV7-8
CASSSKQGDQPQHF TGTGCCAGCAGCTCGAAACAGGGGGATCAGCCCCAGCATTTT TRBD1 - TRBJ1-5 TRBV7-2
CAISESQDQPQHF TGTGCCATCAGTGAGTCTCAGGATCAGCCCCAGCATTTT - - TRBJ1-5 TRBV10-3
CASSIAGTEQYF TGTGCCAGTAGTATAGCCGGGACAGAGCAGTACTTC - few TRBJ2-7 TRBV19
CASSAGRVLEAFF TGTGCCAGCAGCGCCGGGAGGGTCCTTGAAGCTTTCTTT - few TRBJ1-1 TRBV28
CASSLGLAVQFF TGTGCCAGCAGCTTAGGACTAGCGGTGCAGTTCTTC TRBD2 - TRBJ2-1 TRBV7-2
CASSFASPSYNEQFF TGTGCCAGCAGTTTTGCGAGCCCCTCCTACAATGAGCAGTTCTTC - - TRBJ2-1 TRBV28
CASRGTLANTEAFF TGTGCCAGCAGAGGGACACTTGCTAACACTGAAGCTTTCTTT - once TRBJ1-1 TRBV28
CASTLLGMKSEAFF TGTGCCAGCACCTTACTGGGGATGAAGTCTGAAGCTTTCTTT - few TRBJ1-1 TRBV5-4
CASSPGLANNEQFF TGTGCCAGCAGCCCAGGACTAGCGAACAATGAGCAGTTCTTC TRBD2 - TRBJ2-1 TRBV7-2
CASSQGASGPQHF TGTGCCAGCAGCCAAGGAGCCTCGGGGCCCCAGCATTTT - - TRBJ1-5 TRBV6-1
CAISEPGVGRGANVLTF TGTGCCATCAGTGAGCCGGGTGTTGGGCGTGGGGCCAACGTCCTGACTTTC - - TRBJ2-6 TRBV10-3
CASSHSGGAVQPQHF TGTGCCAGCAGCCACTCAGGGGGGGCGGTTCAGCCCCAGCATTTT TRBD1 few TRBJ1-5 TRBV6-5
CASVEGQTQAEYF TGTGCCAGCGTGGAAGGACAAACCCAGGCCGAGTACTTC - - TRBJ2-5 TRBV6-6
CASSPIGGANEKLFF TGTGCCAGCAGTCCAATAGGGGGAGCCAATGAAAAACTGTTTTTT - - TRBJ1-4 TRBV28
CASSFRTSGSLEQFF TGTGCCAGCAGTTTTCGGACTAGCGGCTCTTTGGAGCAGTTCTTC TRBD2 few TRBJ2-1 TRBV27
CASSLAGGGTDTQYF TGTGCCAGCAGCTTAGCGGGAGGGGGCACAGATACGCAGTATTTT TRBD2 - TRBJ2-3 TRBV28
CASSWGTSGNIQYF TGCGCCAGCAGCTGGGGGACTAGCGGAAACATTCAGTACTTC TRBD2 few TRBJ2-4 TRBV5-1
CASSLQPRDIEYGYTF TGTGCCAGCAGCCTACAGCCCCGGGACATCGAGTATGGCTACACCTTC - - TRBJ1-2 TRBV4-2
CASHRDRPTNEKLFF TGTGCCAGCCATCGGGACAGACCTACTAATGAAAAACTGTTTTTT TRBD1 once TRBJ1-4 TRBV7-7
CASSGEATIYF TGTGCCAGCAGTGGAGAGGCCACCATATATTTT - - TRBJ1-3 TRBV2
CASSPPRYYNEQFF TGTGCCAGCAGTCCCCCAAGGTATTACAATGAGCAGTTCTTC - - TRBJ2-1 TRBV7-2
CASRWGQGVNQPQHF TGTGCCAGCAGATGGGGGCAGGGGGTGAATCAGCCCCAGCATTTT TRBD1 - TRBJ1-5 TRBV28
CASSQEQGTTYGYTF TGTGCCAGCAGCCAGGAACAGGGGACGACCTATGGCTACACCTTC TRBD1 - TRBJ1-2 TRBV4-2
CASSGTGETQYF TGTGCCAGCAGTGGGACAGGCGAGACCCAGTACTTC TRBD1 - TRBJ2-5 TRBV6-1
CASSKEGGADEQYF TGTGCCAGCAGCAAAGAGGGGGGCGCTGACGAGCAGTACTTC - - TRBJ2-7 TRBV21-1
CASSQSSGNQPQHF TGCGCCAGCAGTCAATCTTCGGGAAATCAGCCCCAGCATTTT - - TRBJ1-5 TRBV23-1
CASSVAGAFGGYTF TGTGCCAGCAGCGTAGCAGGGGCGTTTGGTGGCTACACCTTC - - TRBJ1-2 TRBV9
CATSRDLGGGQPQHF TGTGCCACCAGCAGAGATTTGGGGGGCGGGCAGCCCCAGCATTTT - - TRBJ1-5 TRBV15
CASSLTRTGELFF TGTGCCAGCAGCCTTACTAGGACCGGGGAGCTGTTTTTT - many TRBJ2-2 TRBV7-3
CASSEAAGTGGVDEQYF TGTGCCAGCAGTGAAGCGGCAGGGACAGGGGGTGTGGACGAGCAGTACTTC TRBD1 - TRBJ2-7 TRBV6-1
CASSRRLAGYNEQFF TGTGCCAGCAGCCGGAGACTAGCGGGGTACAATGAGCAGTTCTTC TRBD2 - TRBJ2-1 TRBV7-3
CASSFSGSYEQYF TGTGCCAGCAGTTTTAGCGGAAGCTACGAGCAGTACTTC - - TRBJ2-7 TRBV6-6
CASSALREVGEQYF TGTGCCAGCAGCGCCCTTCGGGAAGTCGGCGAGCAGTACTTC - - TRBJ2-7 TRBV11-2
CASTHVGSNSNQPQHF TGTGCCAGTACTCACGTAGGCAGCAATAGCAATCAGCCCCAGCATTTT - - TRBJ1-5 TRBV19
CASSRLLFQYNEQFF TGTGCCAGTAGTCGGCTTCTTTTTCAGTACAATGAGCAGTTCTTC - - TRBJ2-1 TRBV19
CASSPRTGSSYEQYF TGTGCCAGCTCACCGCGAACAGGGAGCTCCTACGAGCAGTACTTC - - TRBJ2-7 TRBV18
CASSSPYEQYF TGTGCCAGCAGCTCGCCGTACGAGCAGTACTTC - once TRBJ2-7 TRBV7-2
CASSYSRGVGGDTQYF TGTGCCAGCAGTTACTCTCGAGGGGTGGGGGGAGATACGCAGTATTTT - - TRBJ2-3 TRBV6-6
CAWTHTSGNTIYF TGTGCCTGGACGCACACCTCTGGAAACACCATATATTTT - many TRBJ1-3 TRBV30
CASSLGPAGYEQYF TGTGCCAGCAGTTTAGGTCCGGCGGGTTACGAGCAGTACTTC - - TRBJ2-7 TRBV28
CASRRDGAEPNEQFF TGTGCCTCCAGGCGGGACGGAGCGGAGCCCAATGAGCAGTTCTTC - - TRBJ2-1 TRBV6-5
CASSPLAGAGNEQFF TGTGCCAGTAGCCCTCTAGCGGGAGCTGGGAATGAGCAGTTCTTC TRBD2 - TRBJ2-1 TRBV19
CASSLVKNIQYF TGCGCCAGCAGTCTCGTGAAAAACATTCAGTACTTC - - TRBJ2-4 TRBV10-2
CASSPSGTSGRHTQYF TGTGCCAGCAGCCCATCCGGGACTAGCGGGAGACATACGCAGTATTTT TRBD2 once TRBJ2-3 TRBV7-2
CSVVGWYQETQYF TGCAGCGTTGTAGGGTGGTACCAAGAGACCCAGTACTTC - - TRBJ2-5 TRBV29-1
CASSLYEQYF TGTGCCAGCAGCCTCTACGAGCAGTACTTC - - TRBJ2-7 TRBV6-1